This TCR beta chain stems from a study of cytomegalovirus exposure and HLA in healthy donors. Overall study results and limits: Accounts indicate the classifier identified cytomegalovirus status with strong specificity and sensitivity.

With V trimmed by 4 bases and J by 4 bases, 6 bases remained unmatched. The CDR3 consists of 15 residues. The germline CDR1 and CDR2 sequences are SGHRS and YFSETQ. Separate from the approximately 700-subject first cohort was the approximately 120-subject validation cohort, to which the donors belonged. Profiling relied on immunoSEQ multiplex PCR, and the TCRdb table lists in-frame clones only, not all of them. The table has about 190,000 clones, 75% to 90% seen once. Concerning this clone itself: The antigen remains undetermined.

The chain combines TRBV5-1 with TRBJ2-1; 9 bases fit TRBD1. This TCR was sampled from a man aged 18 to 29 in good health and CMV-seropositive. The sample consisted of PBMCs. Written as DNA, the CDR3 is TGCGCCAGCAGCCGTGGACAGGGGACTTACAATGAGCAGTTCTTC. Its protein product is CASSRGQGTYNEQFF.